This T cell receptor (beta chain) was observed in a study of blood T cell repertoires in COVID-19 (dated by TCRdb to the early 2020s). About the full investigation: Collaborator samples came from the United States, Italy and Spain and covered acute and convalescent phases of COVID-19. The prospective study material was composed of cDNA or gDNA derived from T cells, B-cell-depleted T cells, or PBMCs. Deeply sampled blood TCRbeta repertoires from subjects exposed to, actively infected with, or recovered from COVID-19 were included in the dataset. The repertoires were made available in a free public database intended to serve as a resource for research on the immune response to SARS-CoV-2. The samples were drawn from two sources: the first 160 participants of the ongoing ImmuneRACE study, and fewer than 1,500 subjects contributed by 6 global collaborators. The sample metadata nearly always contained a de-identified subject ID, COVID-19 status, age in years and sex. Where available, HLA class I and class II types were obtained from metadata supplied by the sample provider rather than from assay-based typing.

The study at large found these results: The amount of clinical and demographic metadata varied by source and participant and was provided uncurated.

According to the germline V gene, CDR1 reads SGHRS and CDR2 reads YFSETQ. A distance of 10 bases separates the germline ends of V and J, which lose 4 bases and 5 bases respectively. CDR3 length: 13 amino acids, cysteine to phenylalanine. Only CDR3 DNA remains: 39 bases, in frame from the first base. In regard to this clone: This clone's antigen is unknown. No quality values exist for individual bases; no much larger clone is one base distant.

Collaborating institutions collected whole blood in K2EDTA tubes following their own protocols. For TCRbeta analysis, collaborators shipped samples as frozen whole blood, isolated PBMCs, or DNA extracted from either of those sample types. TCRbeta CDR3 regions were amplified from genomic DNA by means of the immunoSEQ Assay, a bias-controlled multiplex PCR. For the original study's pipeline: Nucleated cell counts per sample were estimated from amplification of reference gene primers within the assay. Sequence reads were collapsed and filtered to measure the absolute abundance of every unique TCRbeta CDR3 rearrangement. Productive Simpson clonality was computed per sample as the square root of Simpson's diversity index over productive rearrangements. TCRdb retrieved this table from immuneACCESS and kept in-frame rearrangements only. Not all clones are present; in checked studies, unresolved V genes account for under half, and no reason is known for the remainder. The V and J calls and the clone size are those of that table, but D and trimming were determined from the DNA. Counted in this sample were about half a million clones; roughly 88% of them appeared once. The ten largest account for under 4% of the sample.

This sequence originates from a human donor in a cohort sampled during active COVID-19. The specimen was peripheral blood. The chain links TRBV5-1 with TRBJ2-1; TRBD1 is a weak D gene call, 5 bases matching. The CDR3 reads as follows: CASSIDRNNEQFF. The DNA sequence reads TGCGCCAGCAGCATTGACAGAAACAATGAGCAGTTCTTC. The variable domain in full, with residues beyond the CDR3 obtained from the reference TRBV5-1 and TRBJ2-1 genes, is KAGVTQTPRYLIKTRGQQVTLSCSPISGHRSVSWYQQTPGQGLQFLFEYFSETQRNKGNFPGRFSGRQFSNSRSEMNVSTLELGDSALYLCASSIDRNNEQFFGPGTRLTVL.